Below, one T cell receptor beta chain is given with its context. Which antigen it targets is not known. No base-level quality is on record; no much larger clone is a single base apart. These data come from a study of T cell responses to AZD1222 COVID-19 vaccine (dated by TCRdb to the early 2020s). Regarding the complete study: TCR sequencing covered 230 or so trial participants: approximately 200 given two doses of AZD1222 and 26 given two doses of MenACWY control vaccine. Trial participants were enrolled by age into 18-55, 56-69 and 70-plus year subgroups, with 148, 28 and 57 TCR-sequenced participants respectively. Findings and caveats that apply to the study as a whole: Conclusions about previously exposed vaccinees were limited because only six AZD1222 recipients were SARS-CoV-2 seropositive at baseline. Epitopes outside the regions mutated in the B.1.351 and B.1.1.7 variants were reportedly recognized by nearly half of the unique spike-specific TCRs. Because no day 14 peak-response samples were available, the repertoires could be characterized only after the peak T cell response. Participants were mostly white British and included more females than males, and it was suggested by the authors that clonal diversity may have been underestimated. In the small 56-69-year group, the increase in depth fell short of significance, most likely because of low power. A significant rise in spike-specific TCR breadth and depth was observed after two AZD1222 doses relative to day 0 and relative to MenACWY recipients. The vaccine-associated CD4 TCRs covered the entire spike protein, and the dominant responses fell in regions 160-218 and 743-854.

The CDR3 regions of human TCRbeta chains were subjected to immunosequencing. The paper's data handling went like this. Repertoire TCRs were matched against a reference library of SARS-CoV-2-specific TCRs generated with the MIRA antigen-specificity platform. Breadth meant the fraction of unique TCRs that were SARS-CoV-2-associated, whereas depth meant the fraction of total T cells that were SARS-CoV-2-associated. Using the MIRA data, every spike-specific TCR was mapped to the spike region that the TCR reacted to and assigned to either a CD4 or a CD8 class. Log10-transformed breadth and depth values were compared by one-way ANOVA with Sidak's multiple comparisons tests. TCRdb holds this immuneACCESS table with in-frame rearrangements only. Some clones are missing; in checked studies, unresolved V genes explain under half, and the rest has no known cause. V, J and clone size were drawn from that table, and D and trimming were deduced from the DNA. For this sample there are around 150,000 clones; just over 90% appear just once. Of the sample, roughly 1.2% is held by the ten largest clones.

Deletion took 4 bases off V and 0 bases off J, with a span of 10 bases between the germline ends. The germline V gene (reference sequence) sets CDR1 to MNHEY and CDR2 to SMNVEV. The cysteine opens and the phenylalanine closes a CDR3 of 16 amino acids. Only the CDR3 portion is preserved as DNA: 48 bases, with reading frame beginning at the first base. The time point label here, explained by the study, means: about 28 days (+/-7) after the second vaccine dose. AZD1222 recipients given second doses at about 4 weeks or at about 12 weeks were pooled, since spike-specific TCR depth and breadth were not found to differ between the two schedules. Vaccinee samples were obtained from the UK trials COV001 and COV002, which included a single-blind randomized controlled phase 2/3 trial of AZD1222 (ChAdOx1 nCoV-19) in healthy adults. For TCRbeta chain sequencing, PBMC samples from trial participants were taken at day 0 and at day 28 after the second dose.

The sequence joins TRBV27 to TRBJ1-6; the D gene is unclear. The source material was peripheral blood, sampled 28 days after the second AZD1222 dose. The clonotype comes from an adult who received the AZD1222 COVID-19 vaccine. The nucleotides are TGTGCCAGCAGTTCCATCAGAAGCTCCTATAATTCACCCCTCCACTTT. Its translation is CASSSIRSSYNSPLHF.